The 23 T cell receptor beta chains reported below all come from one sample, sequenced in a study of T-cell reconstitution after alpha-beta-depleted transplantation in children. A library of TCRbeta sequences, prepared with unique molecular identifiers, was generated. In TCRdb, the PCR reads were re-called with MiXCR into one record per CDR3 protein. The table lists under 450,000 distinct CDR3 sequences, 15% to 20% of them singletons. The sequences come from PBMCs, mostly from graft donor cells, collected 360 days after TCRalphabeta/CD19-depleted stem cell transplant. These receptors were collected from a boy younger than two who had a stem cell transplant for Wiskott-Aldrich syndrome, so the T cells may come from the graft donor.

The V call is TRBV29-1, the J call TRBJ2-2, with D perhaps TRBD1 or TRBD2 (5 bases each). In germline, CDR1 is SQVTM, CDR2 ANQGSEA. This CDR3 comprises 16 residues. Trimming removed 1 base at V and 5 bases at J, with 17 bases between. The CDR3, as DNA: TGCAGCGTTGAAGGGCGAGGGGTGAGAGGGACCGGGGAGCTGTTTTTT. It specifies CSVEGRGVRGTGELFF.

This clonotype was found a few times. The chain employs TRBV28 and TRBJ2-1; a weak D match, TRBD1 (6 bases). CDR3 length: 14 amino acids. Trimming removed 4 bases from V and 4 bases from J, with 11 bases in between. Germline CDR1 and CDR2: MDHEN and SYDVKM. In nucleotides, the CDR3 is TGTGCCAGCAGTTCCGGGACAAATTACAATGAGCAGTTCTTC. It specifies CASSSGTNYNEQFF.

The sample holds one count of this clonotype. This chain uses TRBV9 with TRBJ2-1; 8 bases are shared with TRBD2. V was clipped by 0 bases and J by 2 bases; unmatched bases: 7. The CDR3 sequence is 17 residues long. From germline, CDR1 is SGDLS and CDR2 YYNGEE. The CDR3 DNA reads as TGTGCCAGCAGCGTAGTTCCTAGCGGGCTAACCTACAATGAGCAGTTCTTC. This sequence encodes CASSVVPSGLTYNEQFF.

With regard to this clonotype: The junction shows a germline mismatch at one end, possibly a read error. The chain uses TRBV12-3 or TRBV12-4 and TRBJ2-1; TRBD2 agrees at 12 bases. The CDR3 extends over 16 amino acids. The CDR3 nucleotides are TGTGCCAGCAGTTTGGGTCTAGCGGGAGGGCCCTCCAGGAGTTCTTTC. This encodes CASSLGLAGGPSRSSF.

In its sample, this clonotype was seen a few times. The V and J genes are TRBV12-3 or TRBV12-4 and TRBJ2-1; D is ambiguous. V was shortened by 5 bases and J by 0 bases, with 14 bases between the two germline ends. CDR3 length equals 16 residues. In nucleotides, the CDR3 is TGTGCCAGCAGTCCCTCCCGGGCGAGCTCCTACAATGAGCAGTTCTTC. Its protein product is CASSPSRASSYNEQFF.

This clonotype has more than one count but fewer than ten. The chain recombines TRBV2 with TRBJ2-7, with D perhaps being TRBD1 or TRBD2 (6 bases each). The CDR3 totals 13 residues. Looked up from germline, CDR1 is SNHLY and CDR2 is FYNNEI. V was trimmed by 3 bases and J by 3 bases, leaving 9 bases between them. CDR3 protein: CASSEEGVYEQYF. DNA of the CDR3: TGTGCCAGCAGTGAGGAGGGGGTCTACGAGCAGTACTTC.

V usage is TRBV5-1 and J usage is TRBJ2-7; D unresolved. V was pared by 2 bases and J by 1 base, with 13 bases between. The CDR3 sequence is 15 residues long. The V gene's germline CDR1 is SGHRS and CDR2 YFSETQ. The CDR3 DNA reads TGCGCCAGCAGCTTTGGGCCCGATCCTTCCTACGAGCAGTACTTC. Its translation: CASSFGPDPSYEQYF.

This clonotype was picked up many times. V is TRBV5-5 and J is TRBJ2-7; D not resolved. The CDR3 contains 14 residues. In germline, CDR1 is SGHKS, CDR2 YYEKEE (reference sequence). V dropped 0 bases and J dropped 0 bases, with 7 bases sitting between them. CDR3 protein: CASSLVSASYEQYF. The CDR3 DNA sequence: TGTGCCAGCAGCTTGGTTTCGGCCTCCTACGAGCAGTACTTC.

Only a few counts were recorded for this clonotype. The chain links TRBV4-1 to TRBJ2-7; 8 bases match TRBD1. The CDR3 covers 22 residues. The trim removed 4 bases at V and 2 bases at J, leaving 28 bases unmatched. The germline gives CDR1 MGHRA, CDR2 YSYEKL. The CDR3, as DNA: TGCGCCAGCAGCCTATCCCCTGTCCGCAGGGGGCAGGTAGATGGAACAGCCTACGAGCAGTACTTC. Translation: CASSLSPVRRGQVDGTAYEQYF.

The CDR3 loop reads CASSPATGNSYEQYF. Here the CDR3 DNA reads TGTGCCAGCAGTCCGGCAACAGGGAACTCCTACGAGCAGTACTTC. The rearrangement joins TRBV12-3 or TRBV12-4 to TRBJ2-7; the D gene is possibly TRBD1 (6 bases). There are 15 residues in the CDR3. The V gene lost 5 bases and the J gene lost 0 bases, with 14 bases spanning the gap.

The table lists this clonotype with a few counts. This rearrangement joins TRBV5-1 to TRBJ2-5; D perhaps matches TRBD1 (6 bases). The CDR3 runs 19 residues. Trimming stripped 0 bases from V and 4 bases from J, with 25 bases between. The germline V gene has CDR1 SGHRS and CDR2 YFSETQ. The CDR3 region has the DNA TGCGCCAGCAGCTTGGAGAGGGGGTCAGGACCCCCCTTGAGAGAGACCCAGTACTTC. It specifies CASSLERGSGPPLRETQYF.

The chain uses TRBV15 and TRBJ2-2, with D tentatively TRBD2 (6 bases). CDR3 length: 16 residues. Trimming took off 1 base at V and 2 bases at J, with 11 bases between the two ends. Germline V gene lookup returns CDR1 LNHNV and CDR2 YYDKDF (reference sequence). The CDR3 here is CATSRGWGVNTGELFF. The CDR3 nucleotides are TGTGCCACCAGCAGAGGATGGGGGGTAAACACCGGGGAGCTGTTTTTT.

In DNA, the CDR3 is TGCGCCAGCAGCCTAGGGACAGGGGCCGGCGAGCAGTACTTC. The encoded protein is CASSLGTGAGEQYF. V is TRBV5-1 and J is TRBJ2-7, with 10 bases lining up with TRBD1. The junction had 7 bases not matched to a gene; V was cut back by 4 bases and J by 6 bases. Germline loops: CDR1 SGHRS, CDR2 YFSETQ. The CDR3 runs to 14 residues.

In its sample, this clonotype was seen a few times. The chain combines TRBV5-1 with TRBJ2-4; D ambiguous. The ends were cut back, 0 bases at V and 6 bases at J, with 7 bases in the middle. The CDR3 totals 13 residues. The germline gives CDR1 SGHRS, CDR2 YFSETQ. CDR3 nucleotide sequence: TGCGCCAGCAGCTTGGCCCCAGCAAACATTCAGTACTTC. This encodes CASSLAPANIQYF.

This clonotype has only a few counts. V is TRBV20-1 and J is TRBJ2-2, with D possibly called TRBD1 or TRBD2 (6 bases each). The germline V and J ends were trimmed by 3 bases and 6 bases, with 14 bases remaining between them. The CDR3 spans 14 residues. CDR1 is DFQATT and CDR2 is SNEGSKA in the germline V gene (reference sequence). The CDR3 loop is CSASWGASAGELFF. CDR3 nucleotide sequence: TGCAGTGCTAGTTGGGGGGCGTCCGCCGGGGAGCTGTTTTTT.

This clonotype was found once. Written as DNA, the CDR3 is TGTGCCACCAGTGATTTGCAGCGTGGACAGGGGGAGAGCTCCTACAATGAGCAGTTCTTC. This codes for CATSDLQRGQGESSYNEQFF. This chain connects TRBV24-1 to TRBJ2-1; 10 bases map to TRBD1. CDR1 is KGHDR and CDR2 is SFDVKD in the germline V gene. The CDR3 is 20 residues long. After removal of 0 bases from V and 0 bases from J, the junction contained 10 bases not matched to a gene.

The chain employs TRBV2 and TRBJ2-5; D is ambiguous. Germline CDR1 SNHLY, CDR2 FYNNEI. Trimming removed 4 bases from V and 5 bases from J, with 8 bases in between. The CDR3 extends over 12 amino acids. This CDR3 reads CASSVAEETQYF. CDR3 DNA: TGTGCCAGCAGTGTTGCGGAGGAGACCCAGTACTTC. Full variable domain (remainder filled in from reference TRBV2 and TRBJ2-5): EPEVTQTPSHQVTQMGQEVILRCVPISNHLYFYWYRQILGQKVEFLVSFYNNEISEKSEIFDDQFSVERPDGSNFTLKIRSTKLEDSAMYFCASSVAEETQYFGPGTRLLVL.

This clonotype showed up many times. The chain is built from TRBV7-9 and TRBJ1-2; 9 bases match TRBD1. The CDR3 has 14 residues. The junction had 2 bases not matched to a gene; V was cut back by 3 bases and J by 3 bases. Germline assignment: CDR1 SEHNR and CDR2 FQNEAQ (reference sequence). The CDR3 here is CASSFTGGHYGYTF. CDR3 bases: TGTGCCAGCAGCTTCACAGGGGGCCACTATGGCTACACCTTC. Filled out from reference TRBV7-9 and TRBJ1-2, the complete variable domain reads DTGVSQNPRHKITKRGQNVTFRCDPISEHNRLYWYRQTLGQGPEFLTYFQNEAQLEKSRLLSDRFSAERPKGSFSTLEIQRTEQGDSAMYLCASSFTGGHYGYTFGSGTRLTVV.

This clonotype was detected a few times. The genes are TRBV5-6 and TRBJ2-3; D assignment may be TRBD1 or TRBD2 (5 bases each). Looked up from germline, CDR1 is SGHDT and CDR2 is YYEEEE. This CDR3 has 12 residues. V was clipped by 3 bases and J by 3 bases, with 5 bases between them. The CDR3 loop reads CASSWGTDTQYF. In DNA, the CDR3 is TGTGCCAGCAGCTGGGGGACAGATACGCAGTATTTT. Full variable domain (missing parts from reference TRBV5-6 and TRBJ2-3): DAGVTQSPTHLIKTRGQQVTLRCSPKSGHDTVSWYQQALGQGPQFIFQYYEEEERQRGNFPDRFSGHQFPNYSSELNVNALLLGDSALYLCASSWGTDTQYFGPGTRLTVL.

The table lists this clonotype with a few counts. The chain recombines TRBV6-1 with TRBJ2-3; the D gene is possibly TRBD2 (7 bases). V was pared by 6 bases and J by 4 bases, with 23 bases between. This CDR3 region has 17 residues. Germline V gene lookup returns CDR1 MNHNS and CDR2 SASEGT. The CDR3 region has the DNA TGTGCCAGCAGCCATACGGGAGGCAGGGGAGTTTCAGATACGCAGTATTTT. The encoded protein is CASSHTGGRGVSDTQYF.

The table lists this clonotype with many counts. This chain joins TRBV20-1 and TRBJ2-3; 10 bases are shared with TRBD2. J was trimmed by 4 bases and V by 5 bases; bases with no gene match: 9. Germline V lookup: CDR1 DFQATT, CDR2 SNEGSKA (reference sequence). The CDR3 sequence is 15 residues long. The CDR3 here is CSAGLAGGLSDTQYF. The CDR3 region has the DNA TGCAGTGCTGGATTAGCGGGAGGCCTCTCAGATACGCAGTATTTT.

The chain employs TRBV2 and TRBJ2-3, with D perhaps TRBD1 (5 bases). There are 14 residues in the CDR3. CDR1 is SNHLY, CDR2 FYNNEI, per germline. Trimming cost V 4 bases and J 5 bases, with 13 bases left between them. Written as DNA, the CDR3 is TGTGCCAGCAGTGGACAGTCACGGAGAGATACGCAGTATTTT. Its translation: CASSGQSRRDTQYF.

The chain couples TRBV18 to TRBJ2-1; D remains ambiguous. The CDR3 is 17 residues long. V lost 2 bases, J lost 6 bases, and 20 bases lay in between. Germline CDR1 is KGHSH and CDR2 is LQKENI. The CDR3 nucleotides are TGTGCCAGCTCACCATGGAGTGTAGACTTGTCAGGCAATGAGCAGTTCTTC. Translated: CASSPWSVDLSGNEQFF.